This TCR beta chain came from a study of T cells in Graves' hyperthyroidism and ophthalmopathy (dated by TCRdb to about 2019). About the investigation overall: Peripheral blood was sampled at the time of initial diagnosis, prior to any treatment. To identify TCR V-J signatures that set the groups apart, the researchers used a discovery cohort of 100 patients, made up of 43 with Graves' ophthalmopathy and some 55 with stable Graves' hyperthyroidism. Whether ophthalmopathy could be predicted prospectively was tested in an independent validation cohort made up of approximately 19 hyperthyroidism patients plus 17 patients who later progressed to ophthalmopathy. The 100 discovery patients were randomly split 7:3 into training and test sets. Thyroid tissue and blood T-cell repertoires from over 5 Graves' hyperthyroidism patients were also compared in the study. After sampling, hyperthyroidism patients received methimazole starting at 30 mg daily, and ophthalmopathy patients received high-dose intravenous methylprednisolone. The paper reports TCR Vbeta CDR3 sequencing of roughly 140 peripheral blood samples: some 44 ophthalmopathy, fewer than 80 hyperthyroidism and approximately 17 progressor patients. Broad study findings and their caveats: Most expanded thyroid clonotypes (frequency above 0.001) were also detected in blood, suggesting blood repertoires may reflect thyroid immune responses. No statistical method was used to set the sample size in advance, and investigators knew the group allocation. A model built on a 13 V-J signature distinguished ophthalmopathy from stable hyperthyroidism, reaching roughly 88% sensitivity and under 84% specificity in cross-validation and 80%/75% in testing. During validation, the model predicted progression to ophthalmopathy a median of around 6 months ahead of onset, with 60% to 71% sensitivity and roughly 72% specificity.

Hyperthyroidism patients were newly diagnosed, had a disease duration of under 2 months, and were aged 18 to 65 years. Patients with uncontrolled infections, other autoimmune diseases, pregnancy or lactation were excluded. Diagnoses were based on clinical symptoms, serum thyroxine and TRAb, thyroid ultrasound and orbital computed tomography. Blood from progressor patients was drawn when they were first diagnosed with hyperthyroidism, before any ophthalmopathy symptoms appeared. Ficoll-Paque density gradient centrifugation was used to isolate PBMCs from 10 ml of fresh peripheral blood. Progressor patients were first diagnosed with Graves' hyperthyroidism and then developed ophthalmopathy during follow-up. Total RNA was extracted using Trizol reagent, and RNA quality was assessed on an Agilent 2100 Bioanalyzer. The table lists this clonotype with many counts. The clone's antigen remains unknown. Per-base quality was not reported, and no clone a single base away is much larger than it.

TCR beta CDR3 regions were amplified from RNA transcripts. A first-round RT-PCR of the TCR CDR3 used the HTBI primer set with the Qiagen OneStep RT-PCR kit. Libraries were constructed in a second round of multiplex PCR, after which size selection and purification were carried out. Paired-end sequencing of the libraries was performed with 100 bp reads on an Illumina HiSeq2000. On the study's bioinformatics: Raw data were processed with SOAPnuke, discarding reads with adapters, uncalled bases, mean Phred below 15, or no exact constant-primer or identifier match. High-quality paired reads were merged using COPE v1.2.5, and each unique nucleotide sequence was defined as a clonotype. Clonotypes were aligned to IMGT TRBV, TRBD and TRBJ reference segments using MiTCR v1.1. The analysis was restricted to V-J combinations with a frequency above 0.0001, which together covered approximately 99% of the repertoires. The TCS score was defined as F50 (clonal expansion) divided by E x V (chaos), with BLOSUM62-based TCRdist calculated between CDR3 peptides within each V-J. Welch's t-statistics and random forest reduced around 520 V-J features to about 12, which were used in a naive Bayes classifier (R e1071). TCRdb ran its own pipeline on the public reads, namely fastp trimming at Q25 and MiXCR clone calling, and kept in-frame beta chains. Entries are consolidated by CDR3 protein sequence, retaining the most common genes and DNA. These V and J calls derive from TCRdb rather than the authors' analysis. Counted in this sample were over 200,000 distinct CDR3 sequences; just over 14% of them appeared once. The ten largest clones add up to 13% of the sample.

This clonotype was obtained from a woman aged 35 to 49 with Graves' hyperthyroidism that later progressed to Graves' ophthalmopathy. Sequencing was carried out using blood.

The DNA is TGTGCCAGCAGCCCACAGGGTACTACTGAGCAGTTCTTC. It codes for CASSPQGTTEQFF. The rearrangement joined TRBV7-9 to TRBJ2-1, and the D gene may be TRBD1, 6 bases matching. V lost 5 bases and J lost 9 bases; the stretch between them is 14 bases long. The CDR3 spans 13 residues, from the cysteine through the phenylalanine. The kept DNA is CDR3 alone, 39 bases in frame from the first base. Looking up the germline V gene (reference sequence) yields CDR1 SEHNR and CDR2 FQNEAQ.